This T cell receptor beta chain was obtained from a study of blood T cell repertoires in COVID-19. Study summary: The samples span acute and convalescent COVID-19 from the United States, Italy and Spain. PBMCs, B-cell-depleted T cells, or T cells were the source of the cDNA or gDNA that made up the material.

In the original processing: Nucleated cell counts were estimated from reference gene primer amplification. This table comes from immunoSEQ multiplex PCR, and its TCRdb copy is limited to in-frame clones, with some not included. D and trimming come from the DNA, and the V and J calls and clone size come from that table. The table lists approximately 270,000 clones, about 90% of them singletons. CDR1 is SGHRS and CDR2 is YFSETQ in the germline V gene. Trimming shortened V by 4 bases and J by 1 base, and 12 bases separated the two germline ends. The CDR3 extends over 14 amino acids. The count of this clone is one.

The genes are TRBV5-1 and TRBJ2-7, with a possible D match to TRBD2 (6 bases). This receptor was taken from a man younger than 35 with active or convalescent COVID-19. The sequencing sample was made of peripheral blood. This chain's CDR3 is CASSAGLGSYEQYF. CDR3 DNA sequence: TGCGCCAGCAGCGCGGGACTGGGTTCCTACGAGCAGTACTTC.